This TCR beta chain was obtained from a study of CD8+ T cells in alopecia areata. Trimming removed 3 bases from V and 4 bases from J; junction bases left unmatched: 5. This CDR3 spans 14 amino acids. CDR1 is SEHNR and CDR2 is FQNEAQ in the germline V gene (reference sequence). Treatment reported: oral pan-JAK inhibitor, 5-10 mg twice daily. As part of sample collection, lesional scalp punch biopsies and peripheral blood were taken from alopecia areata patients. It was cDNA, reverse transcribed from extracted RNA, that served as the sequencing template. TCRdb's table, derived via immunoSEQ multiplex PCR, lists solely in-frame clones and lacks some. The table has 170,000 or so clones, around 60% seen once.

Sequencing used CD8+ T cells sorted from blood, obtained at week 24, from a patient treated with tofacitinib. This chain uses TRBV7-9 with TRBJ2-5, with 7 bases fitting TRBD2. This TCR was recovered from a human donor with alopecia areata. CDR3: CASSFQTSRETQYF. CDR3 coding DNA: TGTGCCAGCAGCTTTCAGACTAGCCGAGAGACCCAGTACTTC. Looking up the rest from reference TRBV7-9 and TRBJ2-5 gives the full variable domain: DTGVSQNPRHKITKRGQNVTFRCDPISEHNRLYWYRQTLGQGPEFLTYFQNEAQLEKSRLLSDRFSAERPKGSFSTLEIQRTEQGDSAMYLCASSFQTSRETQYFGPGTRLLVL.